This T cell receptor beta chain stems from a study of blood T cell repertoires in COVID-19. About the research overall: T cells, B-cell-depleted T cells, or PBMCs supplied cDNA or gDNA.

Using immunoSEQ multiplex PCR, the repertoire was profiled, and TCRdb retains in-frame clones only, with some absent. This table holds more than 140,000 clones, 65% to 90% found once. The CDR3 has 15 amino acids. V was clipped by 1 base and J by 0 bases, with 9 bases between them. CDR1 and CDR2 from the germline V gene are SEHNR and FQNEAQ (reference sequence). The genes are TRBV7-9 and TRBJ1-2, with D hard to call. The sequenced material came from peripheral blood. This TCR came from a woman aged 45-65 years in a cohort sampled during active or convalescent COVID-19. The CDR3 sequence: CASSLVTVSNYGYTF. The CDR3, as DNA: TGTGCCAGCAGCTTAGTTACGGTCTCTAACTATGGCTACACCTTC.